These 3 T cell receptor beta chains came from one sample sequenced in a study of T-cell reconstitution after alpha-beta-depleted transplantation in children. Unique molecular identifiers were incorporated when the TCRbeta library was constructed. TCRdb called the PCR reads again in MiXCR, with one record for every CDR3 protein. The repertoire has about a million distinct CDR3 sequences, about 29% of them found once; the top ten carry 28%. The sample was PBMCs, mostly from graft donor cells, taken 360 days after TCRalphabeta/CD19-depleted stem cell transplant. The receptors come from a boy in the first two years of life who had a stem cell transplant for SCID, so the T cells may come from the graft donor.

A few counts support this clonotype. The chain employs TRBV5-1 and TRBJ2-7; 8 bases map to TRBD1. Germline CDR1 SGHRS, CDR2 YFSETQ. V gave up 4 bases and J gave up 5 bases; unmatched junction bases: 5. CDR3 size: 13 residues. This CDR3 reads CASSPTGAHEQYF. CDR3 sequence (DNA): TGCGCCAGCAGCCCGACAGGGGCGCACGAGCAGTACTTC. The full variable domain, rest sourced from reference TRBV5-1 and TRBJ2-7, is KAGVTQTPRYLIKTRGQQVTLSCSPISGHRSVSWYQQTPGQGLQFLFEYFSETQRNKGNFPGRFSGRQFSNSRSEMNVSTLELGDSALYLCASSPTGAHEQYFGPGTRLTVT.

This clonotype was detected only a few times. This chain uses TRBV5-1 with TRBJ2-2, with 7 bases that match TRBD2. Germline V gene sequence: CDR1 SGHRS, CDR2 YFSETQ. This CDR3 has 16 residues. Trimming removed 2 bases from V and 2 bases from J; junction bases left unmatched: 6. For the CDR3, the DNA is TGCGCCAGCAGCTTTAGCGGGTACTCAAACACCGGGGAGCTGTTTTTT. Protein product: CASSFSGYSNTGELFF.

CDR3: CASSFSVAGGITDTQYF. In DNA, the CDR3 is TGTGCCAGCAGCTTTTCGGTAGCGGGGGGGATCACAGATACGCAGTATTTT. The chain carries TRBV7-8 and TRBJ2-3; 11 bases align to TRBD2. The germline gives CDR1 SGHVS, CDR2 FQNEAQ. The CDR3 length is 17 residues. V shed 3 bases and J 2 bases; nucleotides not matched to a gene: 7. The full variable domain, with the rest looked up from reference TRBV7-8 and TRBJ2-3, is GAGVSQSPRYKVAKRGQDVALRCDPISGHVSLFWYQQALGQGPEFLTYFQNEAQLDKSGLPSDRFFAERPEGSVSTLKIQRTQQEDSAVYLCASSFSVAGGITDTQYFGPGTRLTVL.